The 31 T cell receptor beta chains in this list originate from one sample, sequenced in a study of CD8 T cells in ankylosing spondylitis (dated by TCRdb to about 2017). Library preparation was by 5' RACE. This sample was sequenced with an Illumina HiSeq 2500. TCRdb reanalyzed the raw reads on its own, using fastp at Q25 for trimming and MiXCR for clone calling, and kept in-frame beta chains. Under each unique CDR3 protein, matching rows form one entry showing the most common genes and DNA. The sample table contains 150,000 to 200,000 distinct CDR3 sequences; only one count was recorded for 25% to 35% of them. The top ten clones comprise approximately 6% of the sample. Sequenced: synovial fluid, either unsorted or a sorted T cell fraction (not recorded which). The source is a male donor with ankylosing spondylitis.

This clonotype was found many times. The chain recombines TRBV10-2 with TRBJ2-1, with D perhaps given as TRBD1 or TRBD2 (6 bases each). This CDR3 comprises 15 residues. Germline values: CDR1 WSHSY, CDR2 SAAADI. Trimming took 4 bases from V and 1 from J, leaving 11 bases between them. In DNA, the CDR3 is TGCGCCAGCAGTGCGGGGGCTCCGTCCTACAATGAGCAGTTCTTC. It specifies CASSAGAPSYNEQFF.

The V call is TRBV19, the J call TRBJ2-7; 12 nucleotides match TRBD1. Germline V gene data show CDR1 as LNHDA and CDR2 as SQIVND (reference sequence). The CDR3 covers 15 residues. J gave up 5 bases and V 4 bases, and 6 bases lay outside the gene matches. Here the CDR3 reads CASSRGQGAFDEQYF. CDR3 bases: TGTGCCAGTAGTAGGGGACAGGGGGCATTCGACGAGCAGTACTTC.

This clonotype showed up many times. CDR3 nucleotides: TGTGCCAGCAGACGGATGAACACTGAAGCTTTCTTT. It translates to CASRRMNTEAFF. The rearrangement joins TRBV12-3 or TRBV12-4 to TRBJ1-1, with D hard to call. This CDR3 has 12 residues. Trimming pared 6 bases from V and 0 bases from J, leaving 5 bases between.

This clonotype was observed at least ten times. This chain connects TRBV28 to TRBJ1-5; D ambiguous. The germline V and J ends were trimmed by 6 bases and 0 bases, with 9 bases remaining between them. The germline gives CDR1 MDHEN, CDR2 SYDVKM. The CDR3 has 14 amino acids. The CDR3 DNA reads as TGTGCCAGCAGCCTCCCAAATAGCAATCAGCCCCAGCATTTT. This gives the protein CASSLPNSNQPQHF.

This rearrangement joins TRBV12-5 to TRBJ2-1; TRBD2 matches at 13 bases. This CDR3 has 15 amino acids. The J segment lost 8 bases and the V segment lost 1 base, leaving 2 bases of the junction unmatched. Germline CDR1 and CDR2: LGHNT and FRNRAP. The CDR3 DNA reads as TGTGCTAGTGGTTTGGGGACTAGCGGGGGCGATGAGCAGTTCTTC. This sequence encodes CASGLGTSGGDEQFF.

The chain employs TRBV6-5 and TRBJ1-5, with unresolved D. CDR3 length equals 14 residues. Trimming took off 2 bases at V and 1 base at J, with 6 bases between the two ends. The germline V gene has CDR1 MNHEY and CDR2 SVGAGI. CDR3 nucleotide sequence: TGTGCCAGCAGTTACCTAGGGAGCAATCAGCCCCAGCATTTT. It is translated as CASSYLGSNQPQHF.

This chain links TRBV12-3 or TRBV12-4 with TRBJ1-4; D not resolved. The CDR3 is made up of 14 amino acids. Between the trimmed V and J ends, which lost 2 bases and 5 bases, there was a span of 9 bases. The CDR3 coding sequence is TGTGCCAGCAGTTTACTCTCTCAAAATGAAAAACTGTTTTTT. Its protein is CASSLLSQNEKLFF.

The CDR3: CSASPLGREETQYF. Written as DNA, the CDR3 is TGCAGTGCTAGTCCGTTGGGACGGGAGGAGACCCAGTACTTC. The rearrangement uses TRBV20-1 and TRBJ2-5, with a possible D match to TRBD2 (6 bases). Trimming took off 3 bases at V and 5 bases at J, with 16 bases between the two ends. The CDR3 is made up of 14 amino acids. CDR1 DFQATT and CDR2 SNEGSKA come from the germline V gene (reference sequence).

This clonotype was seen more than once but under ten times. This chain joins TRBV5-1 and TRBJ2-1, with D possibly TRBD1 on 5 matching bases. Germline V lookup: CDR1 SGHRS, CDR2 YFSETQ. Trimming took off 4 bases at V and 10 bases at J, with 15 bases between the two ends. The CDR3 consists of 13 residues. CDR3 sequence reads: CASSPQVIGEQFF. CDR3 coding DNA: TGCGCCAGCAGCCCACAGGTTATAGGAGAGCAGTTCTTC.

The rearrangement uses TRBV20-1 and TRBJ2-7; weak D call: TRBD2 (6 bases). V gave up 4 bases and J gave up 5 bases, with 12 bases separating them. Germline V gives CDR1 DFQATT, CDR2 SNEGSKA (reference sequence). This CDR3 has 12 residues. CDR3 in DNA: TGCAGTGCTAAGGGACTGTGGAACGAGCAGTACTTC. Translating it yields CSAKGLWNEQYF.

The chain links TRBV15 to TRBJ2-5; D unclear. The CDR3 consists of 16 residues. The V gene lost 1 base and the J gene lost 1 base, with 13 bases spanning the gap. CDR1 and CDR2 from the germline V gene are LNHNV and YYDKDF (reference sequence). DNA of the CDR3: TGTGCCACCAGCAGAGGCCAAGGGTCAGTCCAAGAGACCCAGTACTTC. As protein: CATSRGQGSVQETQYF.

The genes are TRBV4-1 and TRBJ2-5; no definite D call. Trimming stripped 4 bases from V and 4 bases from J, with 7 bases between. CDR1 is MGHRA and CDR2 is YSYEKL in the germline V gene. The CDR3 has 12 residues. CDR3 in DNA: TGCGCCAGCAGCCCGAGTTCAGAGACCCAGTACTTC. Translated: CASSPSSETQYF.

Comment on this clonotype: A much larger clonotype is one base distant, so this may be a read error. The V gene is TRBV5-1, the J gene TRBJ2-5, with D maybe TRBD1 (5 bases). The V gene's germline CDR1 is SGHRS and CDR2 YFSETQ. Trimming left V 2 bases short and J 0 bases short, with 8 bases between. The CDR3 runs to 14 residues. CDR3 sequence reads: CASSFLTDQETQYF. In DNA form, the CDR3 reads TGCGCCAGCAGCTTTCTGACAGACCAAGAGACCCAGTACTTC.

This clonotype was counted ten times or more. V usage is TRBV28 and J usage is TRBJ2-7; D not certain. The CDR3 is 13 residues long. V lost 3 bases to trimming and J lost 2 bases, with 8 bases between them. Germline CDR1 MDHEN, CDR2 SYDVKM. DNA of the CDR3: TGTGCCAGCAGTTTGGGGATCCCCTACGAGCAGTACTTC. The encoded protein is CASSLGIPYEQYF.

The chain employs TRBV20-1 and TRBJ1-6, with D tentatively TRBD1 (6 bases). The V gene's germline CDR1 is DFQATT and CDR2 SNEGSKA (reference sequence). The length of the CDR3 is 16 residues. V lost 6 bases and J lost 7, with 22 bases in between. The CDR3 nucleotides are TGCAGTGCGGCGGTGGCGGGGGGCGGAAGGAATTCACCCCTCCACTTT. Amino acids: CSAAVAGGGRNSPLHF.

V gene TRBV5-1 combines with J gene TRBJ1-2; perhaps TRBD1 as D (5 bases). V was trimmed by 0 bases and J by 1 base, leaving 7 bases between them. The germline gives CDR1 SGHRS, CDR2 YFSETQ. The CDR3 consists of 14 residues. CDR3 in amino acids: CASSLEGLNYGYTF. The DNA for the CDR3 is TGCGCCAGCAGCTTGGAGGGACTTAACTATGGCTACACCTTC.

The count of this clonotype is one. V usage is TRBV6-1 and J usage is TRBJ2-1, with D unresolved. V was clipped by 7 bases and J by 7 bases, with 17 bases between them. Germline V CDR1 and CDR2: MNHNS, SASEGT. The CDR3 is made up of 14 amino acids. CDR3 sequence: CASMTGGTINEQFF. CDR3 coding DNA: TGTGCCAGCATGACTGGCGGAACAATAAATGAGCAGTTCTTC.

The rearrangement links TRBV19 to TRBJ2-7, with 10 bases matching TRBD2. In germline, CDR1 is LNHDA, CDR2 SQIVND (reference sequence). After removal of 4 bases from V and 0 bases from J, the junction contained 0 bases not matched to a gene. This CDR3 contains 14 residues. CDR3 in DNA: TGTGCCAGTAGTACTAGCGGGAGCTCCTACGAGCAGTACTTC. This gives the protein CASSTSGSSYEQYF.

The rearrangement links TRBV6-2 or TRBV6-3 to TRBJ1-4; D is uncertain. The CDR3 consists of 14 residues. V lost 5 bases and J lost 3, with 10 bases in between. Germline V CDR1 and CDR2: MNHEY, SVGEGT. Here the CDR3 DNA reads TGTGCCAGCAGTGACCACAGACCTAATGAAAAACTGTTTTTT. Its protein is CASSDHRPNEKLFF.

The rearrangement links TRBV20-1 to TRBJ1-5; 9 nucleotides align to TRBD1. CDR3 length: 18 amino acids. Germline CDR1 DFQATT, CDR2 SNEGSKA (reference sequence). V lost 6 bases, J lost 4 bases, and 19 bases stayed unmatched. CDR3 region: CSAREYPDRGTRNQPQHF. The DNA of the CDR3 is TGCAGTGCCCGCGAATATCCGGACAGGGGTACGAGGAATCAGCCCCAGCATTTT.

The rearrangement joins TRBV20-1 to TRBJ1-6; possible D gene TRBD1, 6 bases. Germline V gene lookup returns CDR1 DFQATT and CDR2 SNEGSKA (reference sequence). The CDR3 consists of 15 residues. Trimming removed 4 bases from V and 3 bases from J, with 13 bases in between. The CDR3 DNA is TGCAGTGCTAAACAGGGAGGCGTCTATAATTCACCCCTCCACTTT. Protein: CSAKQGGVYNSPLHF.

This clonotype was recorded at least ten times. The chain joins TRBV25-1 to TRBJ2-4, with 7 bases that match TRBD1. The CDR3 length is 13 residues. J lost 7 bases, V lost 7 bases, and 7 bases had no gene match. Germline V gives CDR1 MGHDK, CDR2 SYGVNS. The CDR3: CASKGQGVNIQYF. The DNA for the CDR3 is TGTGCCAGCAAAGGGCAGGGGGTGAACATTCAGTACTTC.

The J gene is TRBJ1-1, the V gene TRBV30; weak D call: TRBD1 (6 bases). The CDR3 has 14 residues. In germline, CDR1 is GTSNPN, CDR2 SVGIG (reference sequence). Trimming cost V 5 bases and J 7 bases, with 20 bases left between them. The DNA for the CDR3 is TGTGCCTGGCGGGGGGGCGGGGGAGGACTTGAAGCTTTCTTT. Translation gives CAWRGGGGGLEAFF.

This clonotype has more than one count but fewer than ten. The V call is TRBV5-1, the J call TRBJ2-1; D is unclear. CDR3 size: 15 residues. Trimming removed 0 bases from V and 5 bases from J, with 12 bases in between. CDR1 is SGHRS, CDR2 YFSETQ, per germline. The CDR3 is CASSLVRGVHNEQFF. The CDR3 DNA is TGCGCCAGCAGCTTGGTGCGAGGAGTTCACAATGAGCAGTTCTTC.

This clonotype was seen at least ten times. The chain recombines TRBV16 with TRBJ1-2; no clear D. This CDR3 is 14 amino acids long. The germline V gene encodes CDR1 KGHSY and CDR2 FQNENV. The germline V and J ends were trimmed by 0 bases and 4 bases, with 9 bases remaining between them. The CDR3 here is CASSQSRLSYGYTF. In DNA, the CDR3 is TGTGCCAGCAGCCAATCACGGCTGAGCTATGGCTACACCTTC. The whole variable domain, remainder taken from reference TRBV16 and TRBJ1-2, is GEEVAQTPKHLVRGEGQKAKLYCAPIKGHSYVFWYQQVLKNEFKFLISFQNENVFDETGMPKERFSAKCLPNSPCSLEIQATKLEDSAVYFCASSQSRLSYGYTFGSGTRLTVV.

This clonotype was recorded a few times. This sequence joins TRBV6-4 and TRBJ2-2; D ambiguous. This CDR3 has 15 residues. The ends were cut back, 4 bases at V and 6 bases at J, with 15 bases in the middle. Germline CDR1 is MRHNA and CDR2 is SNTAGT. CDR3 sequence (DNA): TGTGCCAGCAGTGCGTCTAATACCCTCTCCGGGGAGCTGTTTTTT. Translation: CASSASNTLSGELFF.

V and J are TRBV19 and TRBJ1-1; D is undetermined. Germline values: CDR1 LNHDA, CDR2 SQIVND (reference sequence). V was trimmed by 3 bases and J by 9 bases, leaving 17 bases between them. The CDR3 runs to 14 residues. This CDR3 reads CASSIDAQNGKAFF. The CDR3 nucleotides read TGTGCCAGTAGTATCGACGCTCAAAATGGTAAAGCTTTCTTT.

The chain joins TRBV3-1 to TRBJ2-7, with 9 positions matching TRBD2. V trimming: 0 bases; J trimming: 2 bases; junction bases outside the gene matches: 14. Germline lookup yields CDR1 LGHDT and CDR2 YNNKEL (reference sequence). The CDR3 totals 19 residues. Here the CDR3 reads CASSQERSASGVITYEQYF. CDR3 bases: TGTGCCAGCAGCCAAGAAAGGTCGGCTAGCGGGGTAATAACCTACGAGCAGTACTTC.

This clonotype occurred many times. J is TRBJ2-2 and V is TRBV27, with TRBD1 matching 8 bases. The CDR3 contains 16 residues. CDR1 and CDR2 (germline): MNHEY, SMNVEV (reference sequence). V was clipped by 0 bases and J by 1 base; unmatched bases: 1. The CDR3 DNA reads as TGTGCCAGCAGTTTATCCGGGACAGGGAACACCGGGGAGCTGTTTTTT. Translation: CASSLSGTGNTGELFF.

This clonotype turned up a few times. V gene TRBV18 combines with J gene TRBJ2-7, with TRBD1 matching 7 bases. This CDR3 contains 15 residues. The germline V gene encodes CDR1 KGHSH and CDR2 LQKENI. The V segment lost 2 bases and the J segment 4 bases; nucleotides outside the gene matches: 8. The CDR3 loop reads CASSPDKGARYEQYF. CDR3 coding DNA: TGTGCCAGCTCACCAGATAAGGGGGCTCGGTACGAGCAGTACTTC.

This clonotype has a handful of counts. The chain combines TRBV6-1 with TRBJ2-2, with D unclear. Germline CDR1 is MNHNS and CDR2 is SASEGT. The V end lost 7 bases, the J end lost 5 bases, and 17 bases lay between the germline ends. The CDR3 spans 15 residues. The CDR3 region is CASTSSGMYTGELFF. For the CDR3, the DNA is TGTGCCAGCACCTCCTCGGGCATGTATACCGGGGAGCTGTTTTTT.